The sequence of this T cell receptor (beta chain) was determined in a study of shared clonotypes between healthy human individuals (dated by TCRdb to about 2020). For the wider study: A few men and two women, aged 18 to 49 years, made up the cohort. Between about 0.9 and 9 billion PBMCs per donor were obtained by leukapheresis. For each donor, CD4 naive and CD4 memory were each run on three plates, CD8 naive on two plates, and CD8 memory on one plate. Different laboratories and diverse techniques were used to prepare libraries and sequence TCR repertoires, to increase sequencing depth and limit assay-specific biases. To estimate repertoire size and how much clonotype sharing occurs between individuals, the study deeply sequenced the blood TCR repertoires of 5 or 6 healthy adults. Broader findings and caveats from the paper: About 5% of naive CD4, around 3.6% of naive CD8, roughly 2.4% of memory CD4, and 0.35% to 0.5% of memory CD8 clonotypes were shared across several donors. Pairwise subsampling indicated that sequencing depth was expected to affect the degree of clonotype sharing among donors. Because the study included only a small number of donors, the genetic and exposure-history diversity represented was limited. Compared with non-shared clonotypes, the clonotypes found in all four sorted-subset donors had higher generation probabilities. Sampling was restricted to blood, and TCR repertoires in tissue are likely to differ from TCR repertoires in blood. Larger estimated clonotype richness was generally found for naive subsets than for memory subsets. Rarefaction of sorted-subset datasets indicated incomplete sequencing despite the large sequencing depth.

Notes on this clone: The antigen it binds to is not known. Base qualities are not recorded, but no much larger clone differs from it by a single base. The sample contains more than one DNA sequence encoding this CDR3.

Donors were healthy HIV-negative adults with no recently reported acute infections or vaccinations. Every donor was a Caucasian adult residing in Nashville, Tennessee, USA. Magnetic negative selection was used to enrich CD4+ T cells, after which naive cells were positively selected on CD45RA and the negative fraction became the memory subset. Blood was collected by leukapheresis, and PBMCs were isolated by Ficoll-Histopaque density gradient centrifugation and then cryopreserved in liquid nitrogen vapor phase. Analytical flow cytometry was used to check the purity and quantity of every magnetically sorted T cell population. From each sorted fraction, genomic DNA was isolated and quantified by UV absorbance on a Nanodrop 2000c. Using the deep immunoSEQ assay, TCR CDR3 regions were amplified from genomic DNA by multiplex PCR. Extracted genomic DNA from each cell subset was spread evenly across all wells of several immunoSEQ 96-well plates, with each plate serving as a replicate. For sorted subsets, each replicate PCR was loaded with around 200 ng genomic DNA, equivalent to about 30,000 T cell genomes. Purified libraries were measured with a Qubit 3.0 fluorometer, size-checked on a Bioanalyzer 2100, and measured again with the KAPA Library Quantification kit. Every immunoSEQ 96-well plate was sequenced on a separate single-read 150-cycle Illumina NextSeq 550 flow cell. The study's own analysis went as follows. The immunoSEQ output contained only junctional sequences without quality scores, so filtering could not match that applied to full-length reads. To assign V/J genes and CDR3, sequences were annotated using PyIR, a Python wrapper for IgBLAST v1.9, with IMGT germline references. Reads with weak V/J assignments (E-value above 1e-6), missing CDR3, stop codons, out-of-frame junctions, or ambiguous translated residues were removed. A V3J clonotype was defined by an identical inferred V gene, J gene, and CDR3 amino acid sequence. The percentage overlap between two repertoires was calculated by dividing the number of shared unique clonotypes by the size of the smaller repertoire. RTK rarefaction, the Chao1 estimator, and Recon v2.1 estimates of unobserved clonotypes were used to assess repertoire richness. Generation probabilities were computed with OLGA for all TCRbeta clonotypes obtained by the gDNA method from a handful of donors. Not all clones reach the TCRdb copy of this immuneACCESS table, which keeps in-frame sequences only. Checked studies attribute under half of the gap to unresolved V genes and leave the rest unexplained. V and J calls and clone size are given by that table; D and trimming were obtained from the DNA. Present in this sample are some 2,500,000 clones, 80% to 95% of which were seen just once. The top ten constitute approximately 0.4% of the sample.

V gives up 5 bases and J gives up 3 bases, and the segment between their germline ends measures 13 bases. According to the germline V gene, CDR1 reads SGHTA and CDR2 reads FQGTGA. The CDR3 covers 14 residues, taking in both the cysteine and the phenylalanine. CDR3 DNA only is kept here, 42 bases in frame from base 1. Rearrangement joined TRBV7-3 to TRBJ1-1, with the D gene not confidently named. The sample was naive CD4+ T cells from PBMCs. The label giving this sample's cell subset or site can be read as: CD45RA+ positively selected. The sequence derives from a young man in good health. Some clones in this sample may be carry-over from other donors' samples. The CDR3 protein is CASSLTGGDTEAFF. The nucleotide sequence is TGTGCCAGCAGCCTGACGGGCGGGGACACTGAAGCTTTCTTT.